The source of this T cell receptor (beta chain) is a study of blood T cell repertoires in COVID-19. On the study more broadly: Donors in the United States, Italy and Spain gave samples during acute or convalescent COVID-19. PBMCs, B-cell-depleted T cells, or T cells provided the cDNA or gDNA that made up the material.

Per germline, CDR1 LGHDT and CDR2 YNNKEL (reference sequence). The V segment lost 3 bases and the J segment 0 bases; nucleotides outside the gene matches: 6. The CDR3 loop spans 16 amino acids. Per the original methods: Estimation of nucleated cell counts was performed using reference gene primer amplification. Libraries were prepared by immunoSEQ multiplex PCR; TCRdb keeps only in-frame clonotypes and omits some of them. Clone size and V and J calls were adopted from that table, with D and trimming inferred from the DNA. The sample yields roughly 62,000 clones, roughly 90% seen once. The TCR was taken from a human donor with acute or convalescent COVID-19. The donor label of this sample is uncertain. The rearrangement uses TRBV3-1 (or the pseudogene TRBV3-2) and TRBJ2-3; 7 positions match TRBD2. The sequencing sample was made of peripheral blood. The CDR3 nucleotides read TGTGCCAGCAGCCACTCCCGACTAGCAAGCACAGATACGCAGTATTTT. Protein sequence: CASSHSRLASTDTQYF.